These 20 T cell receptor beta chains originate from one sample sequenced in a study of blood T cell repertoires in COVID-19. TCRdb keeps only in-frame clones here, not all; method: immunoSEQ multiplex PCR. The sample lists under 60,000 clones, roughly four fifths seen once, with approximately 10% in the top ten. Sequenced input: peripheral blood. The receptors originated from a man between 60 and 70 years old with acute or convalescent COVID-19.

This rearrangement joins TRBV29-1 to TRBJ1-1; maybe TRBD1 (6 bases). V was trimmed by 7 bases and J by 8 bases, leaving 20 bases between them. The CDR3 consists of 13 residues. Per germline, CDR1 SQVTM and CDR2 ANQGSEA. This chain's CDR3 is CSAQGGGAYEAFF. The CDR3, as DNA: TGCAGCGCACAGGGAGGGGGGGCGTACGAAGCTTTCTTT. Based on the CDR3 plus reference TRBV29-1 and TRBJ1-1, the full variable domain is SAVISQKPSRDICQRGTSLTIQCQVDSQVTMMFWYRQQPGQSLTLIATANQGSEATYESGFVIDKFPISRPNLTFSTLTVSNMSPEDSSIYLCSAQGGGAYEAFFGQGTRLTVV.

The rearrangement links TRBV19 to TRBJ2-1; 7 bases are a match to TRBD1. Germline lookup yields CDR1 LNHDA and CDR2 SQIVND (reference sequence). CDR3 length equals 15 residues. After removal of 3 bases from V and 6 bases from J, the junction contained 8 bases not matched to a gene. The CDR3 here is CASSISGGFSNEQFF. The CDR3 coding sequence is TGTGCCAGTAGTATTTCAGGGGGTTTCTCCAATGAGCAGTTCTTC.

The rearrangement links TRBV5-6 to TRBJ2-7; a possible D gene is TRBD1 (5 bases). V lost 4 bases, J lost 1 base, and 6 bases lay in between. This CDR3 spans 12 amino acids. Germline V gene data show CDR1 as SGHDT and CDR2 as YYEEEE. The CDR3 DNA reads TGTGCCAGCAGCGCAGGGTCCTACGAGCAGTACTTC. This encodes CASSAGSYEQYF.

This chain links TRBV12-3 or TRBV12-4 with TRBJ1-5; D is perhaps TRBD1 (5 bases). V was shortened by 6 bases and J by 5 bases, with 11 bases between the two germline ends. The CDR3 length is 13 residues. In nucleotides, the CDR3 is TGTGCCAGCAGGCCCCAGGGCGATCAGCCCCAGCATTTT. It codes for CASRPQGDQPQHF.

The V gene is TRBV7-3, the J gene TRBJ2-3, with 10 bases aligning to TRBD2. The CDR3 totals 14 residues. Germline trimming cut 1 base from V and 9 bases from J; bases unmatched to any gene: 4. CDR1 SGHTA and CDR2 FQGTGA come from the germline V gene. In DNA, the CDR3 is TGTGCCAGCAGCTTAATAGCGGGGGGAGAGACGCAGTATTTT. It is translated as CASSLIAGGETQYF.

This clone was seen only once. The chain uses TRBV4-2 and TRBJ1-2; D not certain. Trimming cost V 0 bases and J 2 bases, with 7 bases left between them. This CDR3 is built from 14 residues. CDR1 and CDR2 from the germline V gene are LGHNA and YNFKEQ. CDR3 region: CASSQDVLNYGYTF. The CDR3 nucleotides are TGTGCCAGCAGCCAAGATGTGTTAAACTATGGCTACACCTTC.

This clone has only a few counts. This chain joins TRBV19 and TRBJ2-5; 7 bases align to TRBD2. The CDR3 extends over 14 amino acids. Germline CDR1 LNHDA, CDR2 SQIVND (reference sequence). V lost 8 bases, J lost 2 bases, and 8 bases stayed unmatched. The CDR3, as DNA: TGTGCCAGTGGGTTGGGGGGGGTGCAAGAGACCCAGTACTTC. The encoded protein is CASGLGGVQETQYF.

This clone was seen a few times. The chain joins TRBV18 to TRBJ1-3, with TRBD1 as a possible D gene (5 bases). Looked up from germline, CDR1 is KGHSH and CDR2 is LQKENI. CDR3 length: 16 residues. Trimming removed 0 bases at V and 2 bases at J, with 11 bases between. The CDR3 loop is CASSPPGRETGNTIYF. CDR3 coding DNA: TGTGCCAGCTCACCACCGGGCAGGGAAACTGGAAACACCATATATTTT.

The chain joins TRBV27 to TRBJ2-7; TRBD1 matches 11 bases. V trimming: 6 bases; J trimming: 3 bases; junction bases outside the gene matches: 4. The CDR3 is 14 residues long. Germline V gene sequence: CDR1 MNHEY, CDR2 SMNVEV (reference sequence). CDR3 residues: CASSPGTGGYEQYF. CDR3 nucleotides: TGTGCCAGCAGCCCCGGGACAGGGGGCTACGAGCAGTACTTC.

The CDR3 sequence: CASSPPQDRVGEKLFF. The DNA for the CDR3 is TGTGCCAGCAGCCCACCTCAGGACAGGGTCGGAGAAAAACTGTTTTTT. The chain couples TRBV7-9 to TRBJ1-4; 8 nucleotides match TRBD1. After removal of 5 bases from V and 8 bases from J, the junction contained 13 bases not matched to a gene. This CDR3 has 16 residues. Germline CDR1 SEHNR, CDR2 FQNEAQ (reference sequence). Full variable domain (rest looked up from reference TRBV7-9 and TRBJ1-4): DTGVSQNPRHKITKRGQNVTFRCDPISEHNRLYWYRQTLGQGPEFLTYFQNEAQLEKSRLLSDRFSAERPKGSFSTLEIQRTEQGDSAMYLCASSPPQDRVGEKLFFGSGTQLSVL.

The rearrangement links TRBV7-2 to TRBJ1-2; 11 bases are shared with TRBD1. The germline V gene encodes CDR1 SGHTA and CDR2 FQGNSA. The V and J ends lost 4 bases and 2 bases, in that order; junction bases with no gene match: 3. This CDR3 has 15 amino acids. The CDR3 is CASSWWTGGNYGYTF. The CDR3 DNA reads TGTGCCAGCAGCTGGTGGACAGGGGGCAACTATGGCTACACCTTC.

V usage is TRBV5-6 and J usage is TRBJ1-2, with 9 bases fitting TRBD1. There are 14 residues in the CDR3. J gave up 4 bases and V 0 bases, and 1 base lay outside the gene matches. Germline-derived CDR1 and CDR2 are SGHDT and YYEEEE. CDR3 sequence: CASSLGTGVYGYTF. As DNA, the CDR3 is TGTGCCAGCAGCTTGGGGACAGGGGTCTATGGCTACACCTTC.

The chain carries TRBV4-3 and TRBJ1-4; D is possibly TRBD1 (5 bases). Looked up from germline, CDR1 is LGHNA and CDR2 is YSLEER. The CDR3 totals 19 residues. Trimming shortened V by 4 bases and J by 7 bases, and 28 bases separated the two germline ends. CDR3 DNA sequence: TGCGCCAGCAGCCGAACAGCCGGGACGAAGAGGTCCGGGGGTGAAAAACTGTTTTTT. It is translated as CASSRTAGTKRSGGEKLFF.

The chain carries TRBV19 and TRBJ2-3, with D perhaps TRBD2 (7 bases). CDR3 length: 13 amino acids. Germline V lookup: CDR1 LNHDA, CDR2 SQIVND (reference sequence). Trimming cost V 8 bases and J 2 bases, with 11 bases left between them. CDR3 sequence reads: CASSGGATDTQYF. The CDR3 DNA follows: TGTGCCAGTTCGGGGGGCGCCACAGATACGCAGTATTTT.

The V gene is TRBV5-1, the J gene TRBJ2-5, with D possibly TRBD1 on 5 matching bases. Germline assignment: CDR1 SGHRS and CDR2 YFSETQ. The CDR3 is made up of 14 amino acids. Trimming removed 0 bases from V and 5 bases from J, with 11 bases in between. This chain's CDR3 is CASSLDRRYETQYF. The DNA of the CDR3 is TGCGCCAGCAGCTTGGACAGGCGTTACGAGACCCAGTACTTC.

This chain links TRBV6-1 with TRBJ1-6; D ambiguous. The CDR3 has 12 residues. V gave up 1 base and J gave up 13 bases, with 8 bases separating them. The germline V gene encodes CDR1 MNHNS and CDR2 SASEGT. Here the CDR3 DNA reads TGTGCCAGCAGTGAAGGGAGGAGGCCCCTCCACTTT. It codes for CASSEGRRPLHF.

This clone was seen once. J is TRBJ1-2 and V is TRBV11-1; TRBD1 matches at 7 bases. With 5 bases clipped from V and 6 bases from J, the junction kept 9 bases outside the gene matches. Germline CDR1 and CDR2: SGHAT and FQDESV (reference sequence). CDR3 length: 14 residues. In DNA form, the CDR3 reads TGTGCCAGCAGCCCTATTAAAGGGACAGATGGCTACACCTTC. This codes for CASSPIKGTDGYTF.

The chain couples TRBV9 to TRBJ1-2, with D perhaps TRBD1 (6 bases). The CDR3 is 16 residues long. Germline CDR1 is SGDLS and CDR2 is YYNGEE. Trimming shortened V by 0 bases and J by 1 base, and 13 bases separated the two germline ends. For the CDR3, the DNA is TGTGCCAGCAGCGTAGACGGGACACAGCGTAACTATGGCTACACCTTC. This sequence encodes CASSVDGTQRNYGYTF.

This chain joins TRBV19 and TRBJ1-2; D gene unclear. Germline CDR1 reads LNHDA; CDR2 reads SQIVND (reference sequence). The CDR3 consists of 13 residues. V was cut by 7 bases and J by 4 bases, with 13 bases left in between. The CDR3 DNA reads TGTGCCAGTACTAACCGGGAGTTCTATGGCTACACCTTC. Protein: CASTNREFYGYTF.

The J gene is TRBJ1-5, the V gene TRBV5-8; 7 bases match TRBD1. This CDR3 contains 14 residues. V was pared by 4 bases and J by 11 bases, with 12 bases of the junction left unmatched. Looked up from germline, CDR1 is SGHTS and CDR2 is YDEGEE. The chain's CDR3 is CASSPRDRTGAQHF. In nucleotides, the CDR3 is TGTGCCAGCAGCCCCAGGGACCGGACAGGAGCCCAGCATTTT.